This entry features one TCR beta chain sequence. Sequenced by immunoSEQ multiplex PCR; TCRdb stores in-frame clones only, minus some. The sample contains about 1,800,000 clones, just under 95% of which appear only once. The record originates from a study of shared clonotypes between healthy human individuals. Naive CD8 cells, CD45RO-negative and positively selected for CCR7, excluded terminally differentiated effector memory CD45RA+ cells. The CDR3 has 16 residues. Germline trimming cut 2 bases from V and 1 base from J; bases unmatched to any gene: 7. Germline loops: CDR1 SGHTS, CDR2 YDEGEE. The sample consisted of naive CD8+ T cells sorted from blood. The clonotype comes from a man younger than 35 in good health. The chain recombines TRBV5-8 with TRBJ2-5, with TRBD2 identical over 8 bases. Written as DNA, the CDR3 is TGTGCCAGCAGCTTCGGGGGGGAGGGGGTCCAAGAGACCCAGTACTTC. It translates to CASSFGGEGVQETQYF.